This is a list of T cell receptor beta chains from one sample in a study of blood T cells in healthy people across ages. TCRdb ran MiXCR on the 5' RACE reads and lists one entry per CDR3 protein. The sample shows fewer than 1,000,000 distinct CDR3 sequences, about half of them seen only once. Sequenced material: blood. The receptors were gathered from a man older than 75 in good health. CDR3s include the opening cysteine and the closing phenylalanine or tryptophan. The order of the fields is V gene, J gene, CDR3 protein.

>TRBV4-3|TRBJ1-1
CASSQVRATPEAFF
>TRBV12-3/TRBV12-4|TRBJ2-1
CASSRGMAYNEQFF
>TRBV2|TRBJ2-4
CASSENSLPGKNIQYF
>TRBV30|TRBJ2-7
CAWRGPGQGIYNEQYF
>TRBV10-1|NA
CASSPEREDYEQYF
>TRBV20-1|TRBJ2-5
CSAGGLAGVGETQYF
>TRBV10-3|TRBJ2-3
CAISAQWGTDTQYF
>TRBV6-2/TRBV6-3|TRBJ1-2
CASSYSTENGYTF
>TRBV29-1|TRBJ1-1
CSVHVLREDTEAFF
>TRBV9|TRBJ2-1
CANSVDGSYNEQFF
>TRBV10-1|TRBJ2-7
CAATMGSENTTKQYF
>TRBV20-1|TRBJ2-1
CSAGDRALEQFF
>TRBV12-3/TRBV12-4|TRBJ1-4
CASSLSGKRANEKLFF
>TRBV29-1|TRBJ2-5
CSGGQAQETQYF
>TRBV12-3/TRBV12-4|TRBJ1-2
CASSTRQGGDYGYTF
>TRBV11-3|TRBJ2-5
CASSLRGLGAGSETQYF
>TRBV20-1|TRBJ2-1
CSSPQRGLVEQFF
>TRBV27|TRBJ2-1
CASAAAGGNEQFF
>TRBV30|TRBJ2-1
CAWSVQGGEQFF
>TRBV28|TRBJ1-2
CASSPPGDYGYTF
>TRBV12-3/TRBV12-4|TRBJ2-7
CASSTRGPAGEPYF
>TRBV21-1|TRBJ2-4
CTSSNGQLAKNIQYF
>TRBV28|TRBJ2-7
CASSLNSTRDIPYEQYF
>TRBV5-1|TRBJ2-3
CASSLAGGSSTATQYF
>TRBV12-3/TRBV12-4|TRBJ2-5
CASSSSGSQETQYF
>TRBV9|TRBJ2-3
CASSEQSVGTQYF
>TRBV28|TRBJ2-7
CASSLQQVEQYF
>TRBV20-1|TRBJ2-5
CSAKPLETQYF
>TRBV10-2|TRBJ2-5
CASSEGETQETQYF
>TRBV30|TRBJ2-7
CAWSVLAGVETLYF
>TRBV5-6|TRBJ2-1
CASSLATSGGYNEQFF
>TRBV29-1|TRBJ2-6
CSVMGSGANVLTF
>TRBV5-6|TRBJ1-5
CASSLGGAGGTNQPQHF
>TRBV7-2|TRBJ2-1
CASSRRLAGEDEQFF
>TRBV7-2|TRBJ2-7
CASSPTGPGGEQYF
>TRBV4-1|TRBJ2-2
CASSPQASGSTGELFF
>TRBV6-6|TRBJ1-1
CASSLIPNTEAFF
>TRBV10-1|TRBJ2-3
CASSAGLGGDTQYF
>TRBV15|TRBJ2-5
CATSREGNQETQYF
>TRBV10-2|TRBJ2-1
CASRAGTGSYNEQFF
>TRBV12-3/TRBV12-4|TRBJ1-5
CASRNTGDGQPQHF
>TRBV7-2|TRBJ2-1
CAGSLVGGGNYNEQFF
>TRBV5-1|TRBJ1-4
CASSLGTGRATNEKLFF
>TRBV9|TRBJ2-5
CASSVDSGGAETQYF
>TRBV30|TRBJ2-4
CAWSVRGTGIQYF
>TRBV29-1|TRBJ2-5
CSVAFRGLGGTQYF
>TRBV6-2/TRBV6-3|TRBJ2-3
CASTPGGNTDTQYF
>TRBV28|NA
CASSAPGTSRRRREQYF
>TRBV6-6|TRBJ1-5
CASSYLSNSNQPQHF
>TRBV7-2|TRBJ2-2
CASSLVEELNTGELFF
>TRBV29-1|TRBJ2-7
CSVGMRDEQYF
>TRBV4-1|TRBJ2-1
CASSQEPGTSVHNEQFF
>TRBV29-1|TRBJ1-1
CSVELLSGDTEAFF
>TRBV7-3|TRBJ2-2
CASSRGETGELFF
>TRBV6-2/TRBV6-3|TRBJ2-3
CASSHGLARPTDTQYF